Below are 13 T cell receptor beta chains sequenced from a single sample in a study of T cells in localized non-small cell lung cancer. The table came from immunoSEQ multiplex PCR; TCRdb's copy has only in-frame clones and leaves some out. The sample includes about 29,000 clones, nearly 90% seen only once; the top ten take 10%. The sequences come from peripheral blood, collected before any cancer treatment. These receptors were taken from a woman between 35 and 70 years old with stage I lung adenocarcinoma.

The chain links TRBV6-6 to TRBJ2-7; TRBD1 agrees at 7 bases. Trimming took 6 bases from V and 3 from J; bases not matched to a gene: 5. This CDR3 has 13 residues. In germline, CDR1 is MNHNY, CDR2 SVGAGI (reference sequence). The DNA for the CDR3 is TGTGCCAGCAGGGGGACAGAGAACTACGAGCAGTACTTC. Its protein product is CASRGTENYEQYF.

The chain is built from TRBV28 and TRBJ2-3, with TRBD1 matching 7 bases. Trimming at V came to 8 bases and at J to 3 bases, leaving 5 bases not matched to a gene. Germline lookup yields CDR1 MDHEN and CDR2 SYDVKM. This CDR3 has 13 residues. The DNA for the CDR3 is TGTGCCAGCCTCGGGACAGAGACAGATACGCAGTATTTT. This codes for CASLGTETDTQYF.

CDR3 in amino acids: CASSHSTYGSNNEQFF. The CDR3 DNA follows: TGCGCCAGCAGCCACTCTACGTACGGGTCTAACAATGAGCAGTTCTTC. The chain links TRBV5-1 to TRBJ2-1; D is unclear. Per germline, CDR1 SGHRS and CDR2 YFSETQ. This CDR3 comprises 16 residues. The germline V and J ends were trimmed by 4 bases and 5 bases, with 19 bases remaining between them.

This chain connects TRBV27 to TRBJ1-4; a possible D gene is TRBD1 (5 bases). The CDR3 contains 15 residues. Trimming stripped 0 bases from V and 6 bases from J, with 11 bases between. The germline V gene encodes CDR1 MNHEY and CDR2 SMNVEV (reference sequence). CDR3 amino acids: CASSLSAGHYEKLFF. CDR3 coding DNA: TGTGCCAGCAGTTTATCGGCAGGGCACTATGAAAAACTGTTTTTT.

The V call is TRBV2, the J call TRBJ1-1; 9 bases match TRBD1. Germline V gene data show CDR1 as SNHLY and CDR2 as FYNNEI. The V gene end was trimmed by 5 bases and the J gene end by 7 bases; junction bases not matched to a gene: 8. There are 14 residues in the CDR3. The CDR3 DNA reads as TGTGCCAGCAGTTGGGGGACAGGGATAATTGAAGCTTTCTTT. This sequence encodes CASSWGTGIIEAFF.

This chain joins TRBV4-1 and TRBJ2-1, with a tentative D call TRBD1 (6 bases). The CDR3 runs to 16 residues. From germline, CDR1 is MGHRA and CDR2 YSYEKL. V shed 3 bases and J shed 4 bases, with 16 bases lying between them. The CDR3 loop reads CASSQRGSDLYNEQFF. The DNA for the CDR3 is TGCGCCAGCAGCCAGAGGGGGAGCGATCTTTACAATGAGCAGTTCTTC.

V is TRBV2 and J is TRBJ2-5; weak D call: TRBD2 (5 bases). Looked up from germline, CDR1 is SNHLY and CDR2 is FYNNEI. V lost 5 bases, J lost 2 bases, and 9 bases lay in between. This CDR3 is 13 amino acids long. The CDR3 nucleotides are TGTGCCAGCAGTAATCGAGGGCAAGAGACCCAGTACTTC. It is translated as CASSNRGQETQYF.

This clone appeared a single time. The genes are TRBV2 and TRBJ2-1; D possibly corresponds to TRBD2 (5 bases). Per the germline V gene, CDR1 is SNHLY and CDR2 is FYNNEI. The CDR3 loop spans 13 amino acids. V lost 6 bases to trimming and J lost 10 bases, with 16 bases between them. CDR3 sequence reads: CASRGAMLGEQFF. CDR3 in DNA: TGTGCCAGCAGGGGAGCCATGCTGGGGGAGCAGTTCTTC.

The chain recombines TRBV29-1 with TRBJ1-2; D call uncertain. Between the trimmed V and J ends, which lost 8 bases and 6 bases, there was a span of 19 bases. This CDR3 is 13 amino acids long. CDR1 and CDR2 from the germline V gene are SQVTM and ANQGSEA. CDR3 sequence (DNA): TGCAGCACTGGGGAATTCGTGGGCGATGGCTACACCTTC. Its protein product is CSTGEFVGDGYTF.

This clone came up once. The rearrangement uses TRBV18 and TRBJ2-7, with D tentatively TRBD1 (6 bases). The ends were cut back, 0 bases at V and 6 bases at J, with 15 bases in the middle. The CDR3 has 15 amino acids. CDR1 is KGHSH and CDR2 is LQKENI in the germline V gene. The CDR3 here is CASSPPGHGSGEQYF. The CDR3, as DNA: TGTGCCAGCTCACCACCGGGACACGGCTCTGGCGAGCAGTACTTC.

J is TRBJ1-2 and V is TRBV5-6, with 12 bases fitting TRBD1. Per the germline V gene, CDR1 is SGHDT and CDR2 is YYEEEE. The CDR3 is made up of 16 amino acids. Trimming cost V 0 bases and J 6 bases; bases outside gene matches: 6. CDR3 coding DNA: TGTGCCAGCAGCTTGGATCTGGGACAGGGGGCGGATGGCTACACCTTC. The encoded protein is CASSLDLGQGADGYTF.

The CDR3 sequence: CASSQGLAGAYNEQFF. DNA for the CDR3: TGTGCCAGCAGCCAAGGACTAGCGGGAGCCTACAATGAGCAGTTCTTC. The rearrangement joins TRBV14 to TRBJ2-1; 12 bases are a match to TRBD2. The CDR3 has 16 residues. The germline CDR1 and CDR2 sequences are SGHDN and FVKESK. J lost 2 bases, V lost 1 base, and 0 bases had no gene match. Supplemented by reference TRBV14 and TRBJ2-1, the full variable domain reads EAGVTQFPSHSVIEKGQTVTLRCDPISGHDNLYWYRRVMGKEIKFLLHFVKESKQDESGMPNNRFLAERTGGTYSTLKVQPAELEDSGVYFCASSQGLAGAYNEQFFGPGTRLTVL.

The V and J genes are TRBV19 and TRBJ2-7, with 8 bases identical to TRBD2. CDR1 is LNHDA, CDR2 SQIVND, per germline (reference sequence). The CDR3 contains 14 residues. V was pared by 1 base and J by 3 bases, with 2 bases of the junction left unmatched. This chain's CDR3 is CASSIAGGFYEQYF. CDR3 bases: TGTGCCAGTAGTATAGCGGGAGGGTTCTACGAGCAGTACTTC.